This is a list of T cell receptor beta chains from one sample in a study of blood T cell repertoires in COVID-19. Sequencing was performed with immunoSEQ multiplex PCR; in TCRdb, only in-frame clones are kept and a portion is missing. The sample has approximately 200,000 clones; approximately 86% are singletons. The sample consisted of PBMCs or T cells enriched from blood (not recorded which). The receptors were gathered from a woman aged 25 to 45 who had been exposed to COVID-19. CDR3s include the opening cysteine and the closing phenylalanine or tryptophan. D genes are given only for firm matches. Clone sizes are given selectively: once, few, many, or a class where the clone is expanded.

CDR3 protein: CASSFDTSYEQYF
CDR3 DNA: TGTGCCAGCAGTTTCGATACTTCCTACGAGCAGTACTTC
V gene: TRBV5-4
clone size: NA
J gene: TRBJ2-7
D gene: NA
CDR3 length: 13

CDR3 protein: CASSATGGGYGYTF
CDR3 DNA: TGTGCCAGTAGTGCGACAGGGGGCGGGTATGGCTACACCTTC
V gene: TRBV19
clone size: NA
J gene: TRBJ1-2
D gene: TRBD1
CDR3 length: 14

CDR3 protein: CATSAGTAYGYTF
CDR3 DNA: TGTGCCACCTCGGCCGGGACTGCCTATGGCTACACCTTC
V gene: TRBV24-1
clone size: NA
J gene: TRBJ1-2
D gene: NA
CDR3 length: 13

CDR3 protein: CASSTGQGDRETQYF
CDR3 DNA: TGTGCCAGCAGCACGGGACAGGGGGATCGCGAGACCCAGTACTTC
V gene: TRBV6-6
clone size: once
J gene: TRBJ2-5
D gene: TRBD1
CDR3 length: 15

CDR3 protein: CASSPGREAFF
CDR3 DNA: TGTGCCAGCAGCCCAGGCAGGGAAGCTTTCTTT
V gene: TRBV25-1
clone size: NA
J gene: TRBJ1-1
D gene: NA
CDR3 length: 11

CDR3 protein: CASSLVVGTGGWSEAFF
CDR3 DNA: TGCGCCAGCAGCTTGGTAGTTGGGACAGGGGGCTGGAGTGAAGCTTTCTTT
V gene: TRBV5-1
clone size: NA
J gene: TRBJ1-1
D gene: TRBD1
CDR3 length: 17

CDR3 protein: CSASPQSGEKLFF
CDR3 DNA: TGCAGTGCTAGTCCACAGTCGGGGGAAAAACTGTTTTTT
V gene: TRBV20-1
clone size: NA
J gene: TRBJ1-4
D gene: NA
CDR3 length: 13

CDR3 protein: CASSLGPGEGEKLFF
CDR3 DNA: TGTGCCAGCAGCTTGGGACCGGGGGAAGGCGAAAAACTGTTTTTT
V gene: TRBV5-4
clone size: NA
J gene: TRBJ1-4
D gene: NA
CDR3 length: 15

CDR3 protein: CASSLWGQATNEKLFF
CDR3 DNA: TGTGCCAGCAGTTTATGGGGGCAGGCAACTAATGAAAAACTGTTTTTT
V gene: TRBV28
clone size: NA
J gene: TRBJ1-4
D gene: NA
CDR3 length: 16

CDR3 protein: CASSLAGRQSNYGYTF
CDR3 DNA: TGCGCCAGCAGCTTGGCCGGTAGACAGTCTAACTATGGCTACACCTTT
V gene: TRBV5-1
clone size: once
J gene: TRBJ1-2
D gene: NA
CDR3 length: 16

CDR3 protein: CATSRGRARNQPQHF
CDR3 DNA: TGTGCCACCAGCAGAGGCAGGGCACGCAATCAGCCCCAGCATTTT
V gene: TRBV15
clone size: NA
J gene: TRBJ1-5
D gene: NA
CDR3 length: 15

CDR3 protein: CASSIDLPAGRYNEQFF
CDR3 DNA: TGTGCCAGTAGTATAGATCTACCAGCGGGGAGGTACAATGAGCAGTTCTTC
V gene: TRBV19
clone size: NA
J gene: TRBJ2-1
D gene: TRBD2
CDR3 length: 17

CDR3 protein: CASNLGRSSEAFF
CDR3 DNA: TGTGCCAGCAACCTGGGGAGGAGTTCTGAAGCTTTCTTT
V gene: TRBV3-1/TRBV3-2
clone size: NA
J gene: TRBJ1-1
D gene: NA
CDR3 length: 13

CDR3 protein: CASSYRGMTEAFF
CDR3 DNA: TGTGCCAGCAGTTACAGGGGGATGACTGAAGCTTTCTTT
V gene: TRBV6-5
clone size: few
J gene: TRBJ1-1
D gene: NA
CDR3 length: 13

CDR3 protein: CASSGLAGTEETQYF
CDR3 DNA: TGTGCCAGCAGTGGGCTAGCGGGTACCGAAGAGACCCAGTACTTC
V gene: TRBV2
clone size: NA
J gene: TRBJ2-5
D gene: TRBD2
CDR3 length: 15

CDR3 protein: CASSATSVPGELFF
CDR3 DNA: TGCGCCAGCAGTGCCACTAGCGTCCCCGGGGAGCTGTTTTTT
V gene: TRBV10-1
clone size: many
J gene: TRBJ2-2
D gene: TRBD2
CDR3 length: 14

CDR3 protein: CASSLDRQINEQFF
CDR3 DNA: TGCGCCAGCAGCTTGGACAGGCAAATCAATGAGCAGTTCTTC
V gene: TRBV5-1
clone size: NA
J gene: TRBJ2-1
D gene: NA
CDR3 length: 14

CDR3 protein: CASSYLPNTEAFF
CDR3 DNA: TGTGCCAGCAGTTACCTCCCGAACACTGAAGCTTTCTTT
V gene: TRBV6-5
clone size: few
J gene: TRBJ1-1
D gene: NA
CDR3 length: 13

CDR3 protein: CASSKGRGLGDTEAFF
CDR3 DNA: TGTGCCAGTAGTAAAGGCAGGGGGCTAGGGGACACTGAAGCTTTCTTT
V gene: TRBV19
clone size: NA
J gene: TRBJ1-1
D gene: TRBD1
CDR3 length: 16

CDR3 protein: CASSPISDRSGYTF
CDR3 DNA: TGTGCCAGTAGTCCTATAAGCGACAGGAGTGGCTACACCTTC
V gene: TRBV19
clone size: NA
J gene: TRBJ1-2
D gene: NA
CDR3 length: 14

CDR3 protein: CASRPYTGTNTEAFF
CDR3 DNA: TGTGCCAGCAGACCCTATACAGGGACAAACACTGAAGCTTTCTTT
V gene: TRBV6-5
clone size: NA
J gene: TRBJ1-1
D gene: NA
CDR3 length: 15

CDR3 protein: CATSPGHPNYGYTF
CDR3 DNA: TGTGCCACCAGTCCCGGACACCCTAACTATGGCTACACCTTC
V gene: TRBV24-1
clone size: NA
J gene: TRBJ1-2
D gene: NA
CDR3 length: 14

CDR3 protein: CASLGTGRSPLHF
CDR3 DNA: TGTGCCAGCCTTGGGACAGGGCGTTCACCCCTCCACTTT
V gene: TRBV19
clone size: few
J gene: TRBJ1-6
D gene: TRBD1
CDR3 length: 13

CDR3 protein: CASSYYGGDWEQFF
CDR3 DNA: TGTGCCAGCAGTTACTATGGGGGGGATTGGGAGCAGTTCTTC
V gene: TRBV6-2/TRBV6-3
clone size: NA
J gene: TRBJ2-1
D gene: TRBD2
CDR3 length: 14

CDR3 protein: CASRAYTEAFF
CDR3 DNA: TGTGCCAGCAGGGCCTACACTGAAGCTTTCTTT
V gene: TRBV2
clone size: NA
J gene: TRBJ1-1
D gene: NA
CDR3 length: 11

CDR3 protein: CASRKDREGNQPQHF
CDR3 DNA: TGTGCCAGCAGAAAGGACAGGGAGGGCAATCAGCCCCAGCATTTT
V gene: TRBV28
clone size: NA
J gene: TRBJ1-5
D gene: TRBD1
CDR3 length: 15

CDR3 protein: CASSLQGANTGELFF
CDR3 DNA: TGTGCCAGCAGCCTGCAGGGGGCGAACACCGGGGAGCTGTTTTTT
V gene: TRBV7-8
clone size: NA
J gene: TRBJ2-2
D gene: TRBD1
CDR3 length: 15

CDR3 protein: CASSLGLPGNEQFF
CDR3 DNA: TGTGCCAGCAGCTTAGGGTTGCCAGGGAATGAGCAGTTCTTC
V gene: TRBV11-2
clone size: NA
J gene: TRBJ2-1
D gene: NA
CDR3 length: 14

CDR3 protein: CASWGGNGEKLFF
CDR3 DNA: TGCGCCAGTTGGGGGGGGAATGGTGAAAAACTGTTTTTT
V gene: TRBV10-2
clone size: NA
J gene: TRBJ1-4
D gene: NA
CDR3 length: 13

CDR3 protein: CASREGQDSNQPQHF
CDR3 DNA: TGTGCCAGCAGAGAGGGACAGGATAGCAATCAGCCCCAGCATTTT
V gene: TRBV2
clone size: NA
J gene: TRBJ1-5
D gene: TRBD1
CDR3 length: 15

CDR3 protein: CSFRGQGLYGYTF
CDR3 DNA: TGCAGCTTTCGAGGACAGGGACTATATGGCTACACCTTC
V gene: TRBV29-1
clone size: NA
J gene: TRBJ1-2
D gene: TRBD1
CDR3 length: 13

CDR3 protein: CASSEQGYQETQYF
CDR3 DNA: TGTGCCAGCAGTGAACAGGGTTACCAAGAGACCCAGTACTTC
V gene: TRBV6-1
clone size: NA
J gene: TRBJ2-5
D gene: NA
CDR3 length: 14

CDR3 protein: CASSQGSNSGNTIYF
CDR3 DNA: TGTGCCAGTAGTCAGGGGAGCAACTCTGGAAACACCATATATTTT
V gene: TRBV19
clone size: NA
J gene: TRBJ1-3
D gene: NA
CDR3 length: 15

CDR3 protein: CASSFEGGNAGSFEQYF
CDR3 DNA: TGCGCCAGCAGCTTTGAGGGGGGGAACGCCGGCTCCTTCGAGCAGTACTTC
V gene: TRBV5-1
clone size: NA
J gene: TRBJ2-7
D gene: NA
CDR3 length: 17

CDR3 protein: CASSDRRDRGYFSNEKLFF
CDR3 DNA: TGTGCCAGCAGTGACCGCCGGGACAGGGGTTATTTTTCTAATGAAAAACTGTTTTTT
V gene: TRBV6-1
clone size: few
J gene: TRBJ1-4
D gene: TRBD1
CDR3 length: 19

CDR3 protein: CASSGTDLNTIYF
CDR3 DNA: TGTGCCAGCAGCGGGACAGATTTAAACACCATATATTTT
V gene: TRBV9
clone size: NA
J gene: TRBJ1-3
D gene: NA
CDR3 length: 13